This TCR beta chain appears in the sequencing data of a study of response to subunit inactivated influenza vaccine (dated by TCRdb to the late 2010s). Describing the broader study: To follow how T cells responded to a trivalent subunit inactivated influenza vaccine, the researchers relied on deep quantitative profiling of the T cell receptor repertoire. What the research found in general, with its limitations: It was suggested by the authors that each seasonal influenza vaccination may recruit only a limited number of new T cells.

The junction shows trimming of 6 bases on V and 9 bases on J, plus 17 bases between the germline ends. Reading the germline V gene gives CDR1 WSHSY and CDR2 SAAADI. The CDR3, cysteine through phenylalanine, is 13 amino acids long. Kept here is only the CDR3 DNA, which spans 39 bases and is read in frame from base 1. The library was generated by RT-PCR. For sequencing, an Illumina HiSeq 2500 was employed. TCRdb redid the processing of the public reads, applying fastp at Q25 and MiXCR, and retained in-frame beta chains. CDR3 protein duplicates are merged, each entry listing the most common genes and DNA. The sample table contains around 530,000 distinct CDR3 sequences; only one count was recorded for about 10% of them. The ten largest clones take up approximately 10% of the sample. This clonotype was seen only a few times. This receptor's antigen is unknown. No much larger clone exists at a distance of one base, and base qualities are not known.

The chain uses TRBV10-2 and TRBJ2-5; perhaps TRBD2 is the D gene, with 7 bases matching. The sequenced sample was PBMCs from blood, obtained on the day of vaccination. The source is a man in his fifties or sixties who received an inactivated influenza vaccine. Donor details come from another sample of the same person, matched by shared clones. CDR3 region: CASRQTWGGPQYF. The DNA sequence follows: TGCGCCAGCAGGCAAACCTGGGGGGGGCCCCAGTACTTC.